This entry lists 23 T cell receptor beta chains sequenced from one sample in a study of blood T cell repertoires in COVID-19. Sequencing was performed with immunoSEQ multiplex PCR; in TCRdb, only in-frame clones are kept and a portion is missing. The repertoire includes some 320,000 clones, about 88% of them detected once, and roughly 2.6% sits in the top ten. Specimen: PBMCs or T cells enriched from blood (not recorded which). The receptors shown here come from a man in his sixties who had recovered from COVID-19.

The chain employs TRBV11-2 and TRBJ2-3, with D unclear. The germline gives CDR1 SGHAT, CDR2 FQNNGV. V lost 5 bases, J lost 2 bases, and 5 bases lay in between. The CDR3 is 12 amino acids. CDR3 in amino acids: CASSPFTDTQYF. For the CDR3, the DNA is TGTGCCAGCAGCCCTTTCACAGATACGCAGTATTTT.

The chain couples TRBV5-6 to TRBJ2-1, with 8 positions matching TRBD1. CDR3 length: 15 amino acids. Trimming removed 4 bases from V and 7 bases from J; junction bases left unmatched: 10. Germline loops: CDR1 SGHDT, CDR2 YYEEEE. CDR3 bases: TGTGCCAGCAGCCTCGGACAGGGCGTTCAGAATGAGCAGTTCTTC. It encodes CASSLGQGVQNEQFF.

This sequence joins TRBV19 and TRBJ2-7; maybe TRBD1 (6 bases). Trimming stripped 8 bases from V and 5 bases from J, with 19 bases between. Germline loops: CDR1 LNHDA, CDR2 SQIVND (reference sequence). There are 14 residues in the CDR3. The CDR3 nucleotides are TGTGCCAGTGGACCCTGGGGGCGCGTAAACGAGCAGTACTTC. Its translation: CASGPWGRVNEQYF.

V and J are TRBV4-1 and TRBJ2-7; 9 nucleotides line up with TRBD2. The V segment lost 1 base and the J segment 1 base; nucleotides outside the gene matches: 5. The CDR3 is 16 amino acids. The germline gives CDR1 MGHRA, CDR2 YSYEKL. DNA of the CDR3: TGCGCCAGCAGCCAAGCCGCGGGGGGGGTATCCTACGAGCAGTACTTC. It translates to CASSQAAGGVSYEQYF.

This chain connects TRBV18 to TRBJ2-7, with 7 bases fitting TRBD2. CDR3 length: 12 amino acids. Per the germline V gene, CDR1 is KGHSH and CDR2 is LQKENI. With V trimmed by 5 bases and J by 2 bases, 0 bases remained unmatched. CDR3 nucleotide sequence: TGTGCCAGCTCAGGGGGGGCCTACGAGCAGTACTTC. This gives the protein CASSGGAYEQYF.

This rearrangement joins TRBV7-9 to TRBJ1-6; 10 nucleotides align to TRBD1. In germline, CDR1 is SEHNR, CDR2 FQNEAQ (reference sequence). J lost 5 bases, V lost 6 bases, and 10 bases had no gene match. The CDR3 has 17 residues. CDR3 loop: CASRAGVGTGDNSPLHF. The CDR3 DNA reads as TGTGCCAGCAGAGCTGGGGTAGGGACAGGGGATAATTCACCCCTCCACTTT.

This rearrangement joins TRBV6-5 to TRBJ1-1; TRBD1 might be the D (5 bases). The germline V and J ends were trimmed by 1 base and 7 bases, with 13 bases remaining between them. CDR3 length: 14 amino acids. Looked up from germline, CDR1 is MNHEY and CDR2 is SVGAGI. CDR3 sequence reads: CASSYYGGTGEAFF. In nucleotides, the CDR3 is TGTGCCAGCAGTTACTACGGGGGAACAGGTGAAGCTTTCTTT.

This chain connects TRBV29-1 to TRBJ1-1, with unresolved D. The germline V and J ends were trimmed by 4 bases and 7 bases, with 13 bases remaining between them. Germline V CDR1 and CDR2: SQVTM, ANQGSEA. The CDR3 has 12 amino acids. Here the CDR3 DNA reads TGCAGCGTTGTCGGACCAGAGGGTGAAGCTTTCTTT. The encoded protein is CSVVGPEGEAFF.

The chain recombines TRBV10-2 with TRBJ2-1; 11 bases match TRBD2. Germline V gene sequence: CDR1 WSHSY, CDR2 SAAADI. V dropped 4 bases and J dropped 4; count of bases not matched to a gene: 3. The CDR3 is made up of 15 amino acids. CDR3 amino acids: CASSATSGSYNEQFF. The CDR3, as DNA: TGCGCCAGCAGTGCCACTAGCGGGAGTTACAATGAGCAGTTCTTC.

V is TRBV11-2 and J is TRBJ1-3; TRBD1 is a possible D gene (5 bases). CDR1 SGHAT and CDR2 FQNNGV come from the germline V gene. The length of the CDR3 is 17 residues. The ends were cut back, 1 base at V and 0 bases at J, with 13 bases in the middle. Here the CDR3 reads CASSLGPWGGSGNTIYF. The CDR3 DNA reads TGTGCCAGCAGCTTAGGGCCTTGGGGGGGCTCTGGAAACACCATATATTTT. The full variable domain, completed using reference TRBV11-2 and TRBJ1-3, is EAGVAQSPRYKIIEKRQSVAFWCNPISGHATLYWYQQILGQGPKLLIQFQNNGVVDDSQLPKDRFSAERLKGVDSTLKIQPAKLEDSAVYLCASSLGPWGGSGNTIYFGEGSWLTVV.

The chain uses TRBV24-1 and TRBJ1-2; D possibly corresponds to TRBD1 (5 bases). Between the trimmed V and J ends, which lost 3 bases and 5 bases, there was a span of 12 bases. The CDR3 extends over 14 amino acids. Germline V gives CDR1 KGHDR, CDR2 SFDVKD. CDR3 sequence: CATSDPGTHYGYTF. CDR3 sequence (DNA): TGTGCCACCAGTGATCCCGGGACTCATTATGGCTACACCTTC.

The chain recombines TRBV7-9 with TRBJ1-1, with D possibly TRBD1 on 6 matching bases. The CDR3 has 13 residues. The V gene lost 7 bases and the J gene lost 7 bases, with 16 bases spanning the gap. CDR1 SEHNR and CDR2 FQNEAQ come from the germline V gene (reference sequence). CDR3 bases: TGTGCCAGCAACCTAGGGGGGGTCAATGAAGCTTTCTTT. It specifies CASNLGGVNEAFF.

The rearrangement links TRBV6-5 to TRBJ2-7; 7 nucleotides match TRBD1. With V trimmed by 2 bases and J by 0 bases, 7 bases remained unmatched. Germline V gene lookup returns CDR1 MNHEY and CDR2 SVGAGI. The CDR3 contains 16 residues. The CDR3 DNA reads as TGTGCCAGCAGTTACCAACAGGGGCCTAGCTCCTACGAGCAGTACTTC. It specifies CASSYQQGPSSYEQYF.

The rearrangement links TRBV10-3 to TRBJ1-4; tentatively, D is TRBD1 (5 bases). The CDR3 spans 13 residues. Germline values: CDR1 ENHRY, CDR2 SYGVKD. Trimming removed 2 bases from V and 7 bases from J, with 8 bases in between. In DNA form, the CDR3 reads TGTGCCATCAGTGAGATCGGGGGTGAAAAACTGTTTTTT. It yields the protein CAISEIGGEKLFF.

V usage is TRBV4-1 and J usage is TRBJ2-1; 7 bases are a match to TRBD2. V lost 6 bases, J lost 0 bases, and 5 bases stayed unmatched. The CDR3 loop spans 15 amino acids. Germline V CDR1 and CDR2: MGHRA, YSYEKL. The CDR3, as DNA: TGCGCCAGCAGGACGGGACTAAGCTCCTACAATGAGCAGTTCTTC. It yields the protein CASRTGLSSYNEQFF.

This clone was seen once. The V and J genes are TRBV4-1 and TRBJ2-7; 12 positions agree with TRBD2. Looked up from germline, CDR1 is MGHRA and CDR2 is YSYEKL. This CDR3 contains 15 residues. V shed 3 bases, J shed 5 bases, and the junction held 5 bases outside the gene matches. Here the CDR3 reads CASSQRTSGTNEQYF. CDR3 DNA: TGCGCCAGCAGCCAGAGGACTAGCGGGACAAACGAGCAGTACTTC.

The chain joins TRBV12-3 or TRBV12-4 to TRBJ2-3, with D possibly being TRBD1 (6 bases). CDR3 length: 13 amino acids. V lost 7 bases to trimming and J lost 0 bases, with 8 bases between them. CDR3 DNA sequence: TGTGCCAGCACCGGACAGAGCACAGATACGCAGTATTTT. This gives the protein CASTGQSTDTQYF.

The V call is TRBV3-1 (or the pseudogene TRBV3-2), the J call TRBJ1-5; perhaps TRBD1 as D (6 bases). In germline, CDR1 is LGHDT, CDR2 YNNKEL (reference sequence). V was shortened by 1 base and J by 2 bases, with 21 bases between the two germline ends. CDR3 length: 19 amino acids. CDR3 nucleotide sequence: TGTGCCAGCAGCCAAGGGGGGGGCGGGACGAGGTCGGGCAATCAGCCCCAGCATTTT. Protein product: CASSQGGGGTRSGNQPQHF.

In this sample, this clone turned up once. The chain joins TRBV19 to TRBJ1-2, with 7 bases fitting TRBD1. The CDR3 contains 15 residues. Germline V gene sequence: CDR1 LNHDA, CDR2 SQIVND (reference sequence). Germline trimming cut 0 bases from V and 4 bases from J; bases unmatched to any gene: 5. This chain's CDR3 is CASSIETGEAYGYTF. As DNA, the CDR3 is TGTGCCAGTAGTATAGAAACAGGGGAGGCCTATGGCTACACCTTC. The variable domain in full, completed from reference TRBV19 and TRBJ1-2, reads DGGITQSPKYLFRKEGQNVTLSCEQNLNHDAMYWYRQDPGQGLRLIYYSQIVNDFQKGDIAEGYSVSREKKESFPLTVTSAQKNPTAFYLCASSIETGEAYGYTFGSGTRLTVV.

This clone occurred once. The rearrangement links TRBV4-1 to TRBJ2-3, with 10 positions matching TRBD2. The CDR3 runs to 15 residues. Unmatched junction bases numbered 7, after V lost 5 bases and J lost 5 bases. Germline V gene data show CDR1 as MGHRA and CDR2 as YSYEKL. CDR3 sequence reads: CASSVLAGFRDTQYF. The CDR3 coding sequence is TGCGCCAGCAGCGTACTAGCGGGATTCAGAGATACGCAGTATTTT.

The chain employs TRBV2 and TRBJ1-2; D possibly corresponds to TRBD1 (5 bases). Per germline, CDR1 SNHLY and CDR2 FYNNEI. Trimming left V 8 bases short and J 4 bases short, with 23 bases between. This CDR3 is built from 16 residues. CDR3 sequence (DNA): TGTGCCAGCTGGCCCCCGAGGACACAAACCCTCTATGGCTACACCTTC. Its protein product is CASWPPRTQTLYGYTF.

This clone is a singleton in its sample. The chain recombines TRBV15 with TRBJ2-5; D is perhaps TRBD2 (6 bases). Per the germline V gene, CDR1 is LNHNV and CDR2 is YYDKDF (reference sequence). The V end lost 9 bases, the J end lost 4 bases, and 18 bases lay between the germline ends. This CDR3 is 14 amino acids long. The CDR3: CATGRRDHRETQYF. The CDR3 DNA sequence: TGTGCCACTGGGCGGCGGGATCACCGAGAGACCCAGTACTTC.

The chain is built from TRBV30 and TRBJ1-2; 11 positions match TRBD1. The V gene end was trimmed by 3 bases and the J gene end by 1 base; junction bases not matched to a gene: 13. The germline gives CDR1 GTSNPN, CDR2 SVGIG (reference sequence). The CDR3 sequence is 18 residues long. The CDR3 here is CAWRNPRDRGENNYGYTF. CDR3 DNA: TGTGCCTGGAGAAACCCCCGGGACAGGGGGGAAAATAACTATGGCTACACCTTC.